Following are 26 T cell receptor beta chains from one sample sequenced in a study of OX40 agonist ivuxolimab in advanced cancers. This table comes from immunoSEQ multiplex PCR, and its TCRdb copy is limited to in-frame clones, with some not included. The sample has about 66,000 clones, just over 85% seen once. The sequencing used CD4+ or CD8+ T cells sorted from blood, collected in a trial of the OX40 agonist ivuxolimab. These receptors came from an adult with an advanced solid tumor such as melanoma, head and neck, liver or kidney cancer.

This clone was counted many times. The chain joins TRBV7-8 to TRBJ2-2, with 10 bases identical to TRBD2. This CDR3 has 18 amino acids. Trimming cost V 5 bases and J 5 bases; bases outside gene matches: 14. Germline lookup yields CDR1 SGHVS and CDR2 FQNEAQ. The CDR3 here is CASSLSLAGARGTGELFF. DNA of the CDR3: TGTGCCAGCAGCCTTAGTCTAGCGGGGGCCCGGGGAACCGGGGAGCTGTTTTTT.

The chain uses TRBV5-1 and TRBJ2-7; 10 bases are shared with TRBD2. CDR1 is SGHRS, CDR2 YFSETQ, per germline. After removal of 4 bases from V and 4 bases from J, the junction contained 11 bases not matched to a gene. CDR3 size: 16 residues. CDR3 protein: CASSRDSGGSNYEQYF. The CDR3, as DNA: TGCGCCAGCAGCCGTGATAGCGGGGGGTCGAATTACGAGCAGTACTTC.

This rearrangement joins TRBV7-2 to TRBJ1-1; no clear D. The CDR3 covers 12 residues. Per germline, CDR1 SGHTA and CDR2 FQGNSA. The V and J ends lost 3 bases and 3 bases respectively, with 5 bases between them. The CDR3 spells CASSFIYTEAFF. CDR3 coding DNA: TGTGCCAGCAGCTTTATTTACACTGAAGCTTTCTTT.

Details on this clone: One junction end does not reproduce the germline sequence, and a read error may be involved. The J gene is TRBJ2-7, the V gene TRBV6-5; TRBD1 is a possible D gene (6 bases). This CDR3 contains 13 residues. Germline CDR1 is MNHEY and CDR2 is SVGAGI. The CDR3 region is CAGSYLTGLEQYF. Here the CDR3 DNA reads TGTGCCGGCAGTTATTTAACAGGGCTCGAGCAGTACTTC.

This clone was seen a handful of times. The V gene is TRBV9, the J gene TRBJ2-2; 7 bases agree with TRBD1. CDR3 length equals 15 residues. With V trimmed by 5 bases and J by 8 bases, 12 bases remained unmatched. From germline, CDR1 is SGDLS and CDR2 YYNGEE. CDR3: CASSQQGLSPGELFF. DNA of the CDR3: TGTGCCAGCAGTCAACAGGGGCTATCTCCGGGGGAGCTGTTTTTT.

This chain links TRBV28 with TRBJ1-6; no clear D. V shed 3 bases and J shed 11 bases, with 11 bases lying between them. Germline V gives CDR1 MDHEN, CDR2 SYDVKM. This CDR3 has 13 amino acids. The CDR3 sequence: CASSLPYSAPLHF. The CDR3 coding sequence is TGTGCCAGCAGTTTGCCCTACTCGGCACCCCTCCACTTT.

On this clone itself: One end of the junction does not line up with germline, which may come from a read error. The gene calls are TRBV6-1 and TRBJ1-5; D is undetermined. This CDR3 comprises 14 residues. Germline CDR1 is MNHNS and CDR2 is SASEGT. The chain's CDR3 is CASSEGNGNQPQHF. CDR3 DNA sequence: TGTGCCAGCAGCGAAGGGAATGGCAATCAGCCCCAGCATTTT.

The chain combines TRBV25-1 with TRBJ1-5; no definite D call. In germline, CDR1 is MGHDK, CDR2 SYGVNS. V shed 2 bases and J shed 0 bases, with 11 bases lying between them. The CDR3 covers 16 residues. As DNA, the CDR3 is TGTGCCAGCAGTGAAGCAGGCTCCGGTAGCAATCAGCCCCAGCATTTT. Residues: CASSEAGSGSNQPQHF.

The chain is built from TRBV7-9 and TRBJ2-5, with D maybe TRBD2 (6 bases). Between the trimmed V and J ends, which lost 8 bases and 0 bases, there was a span of 16 bases. CDR3 length: 15 amino acids. The germline gives CDR1 SEHNR, CDR2 FQNEAQ (reference sequence). CDR3 loop: CASGVAEPYQETQYF. CDR3 sequence (DNA): TGTGCCAGCGGGGTAGCGGAACCGTACCAAGAGACCCAGTACTTC.

The chain is built from TRBV2 and TRBJ2-1; D gene ambiguous. The germline CDR1 and CDR2 sequences are SNHLY and FYNNEI. The CDR3 has 15 amino acids. Trimming shortened V by 4 bases and J by 2 bases, and 12 bases separated the two germline ends. The chain's CDR3 is CASSVGWEAYNEQFF. In nucleotides, the CDR3 is TGTGCCAGCAGTGTGGGTTGGGAAGCCTACAATGAGCAGTTCTTC.

This chain uses TRBV5-1 with TRBJ2-1; the D is unclear. The CDR3 length is 13 residues. Germline CDR1 reads SGHRS; CDR2 reads YFSETQ. V was cut by 0 bases and J by 9 bases, with 10 bases left in between. CDR3 coding DNA: TGCGCCAGCAGCTTGGAAGGAAGGGCTGAGCAGTTCTTC. This translates into CASSLEGRAEQFF.

This rearrangement joins TRBV5-1 to TRBJ2-6; no clear D. This CDR3 region has 16 residues. Trimming stripped 0 bases from V and 1 base from J, with 8 bases between. Per germline, CDR1 SGHRS and CDR2 YFSETQ. The DNA of the CDR3 is TGCGCCAGCAGCTTGGAGGCCTTATCTGGGGCCAACGTCCTGACTTTC. Translation: CASSLEALSGANVLTF. Together with reference TRBV5-1 and TRBJ2-6, the CDR3 gives the full variable domain: KAGVTQTPRYLIKTRGQQVTLSCSPISGHRSVSWYQQTPGQGLQFLFEYFSETQRNKGNFPGRFSGRQFSNSRSEMNVSTLELGDSALYLCASSLEALSGANVLTFGAGSRLTVL.

The chain couples TRBV7-8 to TRBJ1-2, with a tentative D call TRBD1 (5 bases). This CDR3 is 12 amino acids long. V lost 2 bases and J lost 6, with 7 bases in between. Germline values: CDR1 SGHVS, CDR2 FQNEAQ. The CDR3 bases are TGTGCCAGCAGCTTAAAAGGGGATGGCTACACCTTC. This codes for CASSLKGDGYTF.

V gene TRBV7-3 combines with J gene TRBJ2-5; D uncertain. CDR1 and CDR2 from the germline V gene are SGHTA and FQGTGA. The CDR3 runs 13 residues. V lost 4 bases and J 5 bases, leaving 11 bases between the germline ends. The CDR3 sequence: CASSSQPLETQYF. Written as DNA, the CDR3 is TGTGCCAGCAGCTCACAGCCCCTTGAGACCCAGTACTTC.

The rearrangement joins TRBV5-1 to TRBJ2-1; D unclear. The CDR3 length is 15 residues. V lost 2 bases and J lost 0, with 9 bases in between. CDR1 SGHRS and CDR2 YFSETQ come from the germline V gene. The CDR3 DNA follows: TGCGCCAGCAGCTTATTAAATCCCTCCTACAATGAGCAGTTCTTC. It yields the protein CASSLLNPSYNEQFF.

The gene calls are TRBV7-9 and TRBJ1-4, with D maybe TRBD1 (6 bases). This CDR3 is 14 amino acids long. Looked up from germline, CDR1 is SEHNR and CDR2 is FQNEAQ (reference sequence). Trimming cost V 0 bases and J 8 bases, with 10 bases left between them. CDR3 amino acids: CASSLADRLEKLFF. The CDR3 DNA reads as TGTGCCAGCAGCTTAGCGGACAGACTCGAAAAACTGTTTTTT. Using reference TRBV7-9 and TRBJ1-4 for the parts outside the CDR3, the full variable domain is DTGVSQNPRHKITKRGQNVTFRCDPISEHNRLYWYRQTLGQGPEFLTYFQNEAQLEKSRLLSDRFSAERPKGSFSTLEIQRTEQGDSAMYLCASSLADRLEKLFFGSGTQLSVL.

This clone has just one count. J is TRBJ2-5 and V is TRBV4-3, with 8 bases fitting TRBD2. This CDR3 region has 15 residues. The germline V gene has CDR1 LGHNA and CDR2 YSLEER. V lost 2 bases and J lost 2; bases outside the gene matches: 4. This chain's CDR3 is CASSQSGGKQETQYF. The CDR3 DNA reads TGCGCCAGCAGCCAATCGGGGGGGAAACAAGAGACCCAGTACTTC.

The chain combines TRBV30 with TRBJ1-4, with TRBD1 as a possible D gene (6 bases). The germline V gene has CDR1 GTSNPN and CDR2 SVGIG (reference sequence). The V and J ends lost 5 bases and 7 bases respectively, with 14 bases between them. This CDR3 spans 13 amino acids. CDR3 sequence (DNA): TGTGCCTGGTCGACAGGAATAGGTGAAAAACTGTTTTTT. This sequence encodes CAWSTGIGEKLFF.

The chain joins TRBV7-9 to TRBJ1-1, with D hard to call. The CDR3 is 15 residues long. Germline CDR1 SEHNR, CDR2 FQNEAQ (reference sequence). Trimming left V 4 bases short and J 12 bases short, with 24 bases between. The CDR3 DNA reads as TGTGCCAGCAGCTCATGGGCAGGCAGGCAACTTGCGACTTTCTTT. This sequence encodes CASSSWAGRQLATFF.

This clone was observed a handful of times. The V call is TRBV2, the J call TRBJ1-1, with D possibly matching TRBD1 (5 bases). There are 14 residues in the CDR3. Germline CDR1 and CDR2: SNHLY and FYNNEI. Trimming took 1 base from V and 0 from J, leaving 6 bases between them. The DNA for the CDR3 is TGTGCCAGCAGTGAAGGGACACTGAACACTGAAGCTTTCTTT. This encodes CASSEGTLNTEAFF.

The gene calls are TRBV7-9 and TRBJ1-1; D is unresolved. There are 14 residues in the CDR3. V lost 3 bases, J lost 0 bases, and 8 bases lay in between. Germline CDR1 reads SEHNR; CDR2 reads FQNEAQ (reference sequence). The CDR3 DNA reads as TGTGCCAGCAGCTTGAAACGGATGAACACTGAAGCTTTCTTT. Residues: CASSLKRMNTEAFF.

The rearrangement links TRBV6-5 to TRBJ1-2; 7 nucleotides line up with TRBD1. This CDR3 is built from 13 residues. Germline V CDR1 and CDR2: MNHEY, SVGAGI. V lost 7 bases to trimming and J lost 8 bases; unmatched junction nucleotides: 10. CDR3: CASNPRQGGGYTF. CDR3 bases: TGTGCCAGCAACCCAAGACAGGGAGGAGGCTACACCTTC.

The J gene is TRBJ1-2, the V gene TRBV29-1; TRBD1 matches at 7 bases. CDR3 length: 16 residues. Trimming cost V 6 bases and J 4 bases; bases outside gene matches: 17. Germline loops: CDR1 SQVTM, CDR2 ANQGSEA. CDR3 DNA: TGCAGCGTGTTCGTGCAGAAGGTAGGGGGCCTCTATGGCTACACCTTC. This codes for CSVFVQKVGGLYGYTF.

The V gene is TRBV15, the J gene TRBJ1-6; the D is unclear. The CDR3 covers 14 residues. The V and J ends lost 3 bases and 10 bases respectively, with 13 bases between them. Germline lookup yields CDR1 LNHNV and CDR2 YYDKDF (reference sequence). For the CDR3, the DNA is TGTGCCACCAGCAGGTCTAGGGATGGGTCACCCCTCCACTTT. It is translated as CATSRSRDGSPLHF.

The CDR3 is CASSVAPQTPQETQYF. The CDR3 DNA sequence: TGTGCCAGCAGCGTAGCCCCCCAAACGCCCCAAGAGACCCAGTACTTC. The chain joins TRBV9 to TRBJ2-5; D ambiguous. The CDR3 extends over 16 amino acids. Looked up from germline, CDR1 is SGDLS and CDR2 is YYNGEE. Trimming took 0 bases from V and 1 from J, leaving 13 bases between them.

The CDR3: CASSSNRADTQYF. In nucleotides, the CDR3 is TGTGCCAGCAGCTCCAACAGAGCAGATACGCAGTATTTT. This sequence joins TRBV7-2 and TRBJ2-3; D gene uncertain. The CDR3 length is 13 residues. CDR1 SGHTA and CDR2 FQGNSA come from the germline V gene. V shed 4 bases and J shed 4 bases, with 9 bases lying between them.